This TCR beta chain emerged from a study of cytomegalovirus exposure and HLA in healthy donors. Study-wide results and caveats: Cytomegalovirus-associated TCR beta chains were listed, numbering 150 to 200. In the approximately 130 validation repertoires, a later analysis found that first-cohort TCR clusters tended to co-occur.

Clones were sequenced by immunoSEQ multiplex PCR, and TCRdb holds only the in-frame ones, with some missing. The sample holds roughly 120,000 clones; more than 70% are singletons and the top ten take 1.5% to 2%. Trimming took 5 bases from V and 1 from J, leaving 11 bases between them. This CDR3 region has 14 residues. Germline V gene lookup returns CDR1 MNHNS and CDR2 SASEGT. With respect to this clone: Its antigen is not identified.

The chain joins TRBV6-1 to TRBJ1-1, with TRBD1 as a possible D gene (5 bases). The sequenced sample was PBMCs. This receptor was identified in a man aged 18 to 29 in good health and CMV-seronegative. CDR3 loop: CASSSQAGNTEAFF. DNA for the CDR3: TGTGCCAGCAGTTCACAGGCCGGGAACACTGAAGCTTTCTTT.